The T cell receptor (beta chain) described here comes from a study of human T cells and chemical hapten exposure. This clonotype was observed at least ten times. The time point here: pre-sensitization, week 0. Noted treatment: therapeutic diphenylcyclopropenone sensitization with weekly scalp DPC. The authors' total RNA extraction used unfractionated whole blood. Alopecia patients, 18 to 70 years old and DPC-suitable, served as donors. This CDR3 region has 12 residues. V was cut by 2 bases and J by 3 bases, with 4 bases left in between. Per the germline V gene, CDR1 is SEHNR and CDR2 is FQNEAQ (reference sequence). TCRdb used MiXCR to reprocess the RACE reads, holding one entry per CDR3 protein. This sample carries 33,000 or so distinct CDR3 sequences, 12% of them seen once, and the ten largest clones take roughly 2%.

The chain is built from TRBV7-9 and TRBJ2-5, with D unresolved. This receptor was obtained from a woman aged 40 to 50 with alopecia areata. Some clones in this sample may be carry-over from other donors' samples. Sequenced material: whole blood, taken in connection with sensitization to the hapten diphenylcyclopropenone (DPC). The CDR3 sequence: CASSLTEETQYF. The CDR3 DNA reads as TGTGCCAGCAGCTTAACGGAAGAGACCCAGTACTTC. Complete variable domain (other parts from reference TRBV7-9 and TRBJ2-5): DTGVSQNPRHKITKRGQNVTFRCDPISEHNRLYWYRQTLGQGPEFLTYFQNEAQLEKSRLLSDRFSAERPKGSFSTLEIQRTEQGDSAMYLCASSLTEETQYFGPGTRLLVL.